This T cell receptor beta chain was identified in a study of blood T cell repertoires in COVID-19. On the study more broadly: Researchers got acute and convalescent COVID-19 samples from the United States, Italy and Spain. Sample material is recorded as cDNA or gDNA derived from T cells, B-cell-depleted T cells, or PBMCs.

This clone came up once. CDR1 and CDR2 from the germline V gene are SGHTA and FQGTGA. This CDR3 region has 15 residues. The V gene lost 4 bases and the J gene lost 8 bases, with 18 bases spanning the gap. Original methodology: Amplification from reference gene primers served as the basis for estimated nucleated cell counts. Clones were read by immunoSEQ multiplex PCR, and TCRdb kept only the in-frame ones, dropping some. For V, J and clone size, that table is used; D and trimming come from the DNA. The sample includes about 58,000 clones, 85% to 90% of them seen just once. The sequence was obtained from a man between 60 and 75 years old with active COVID-19. Sequenced sample: peripheral blood. The chain employs TRBV7-3 and TRBJ2-1; D may be TRBD1 (5 bases). The CDR3 sequence is CASSSDSTVSDEQFF. The DNA for the CDR3 is TGTGCCAGCAGCTCAGACAGTACGGTATCAGATGAGCAGTTCTTC.